The clone carrying this T cell receptor beta chain was counted many times. The antigen remains unidentified. RNA transcripts provided the source from which TCR beta CDR3 regions were amplified. The TCR CDR3 was amplified in a first-round RT-PCR using the HTBI primer set. A single record per CDR3 protein comes from TCRdb applying MiXCR to the multiplex PCR reads. Of 470,000 or so distinct CDR3 sequences detected, around 21% appear once; the ten largest clones hold about 25%. The entry originates in a study of T cells in Graves' hyperthyroidism and ophthalmopathy. Study-wide results and caveats: Ophthalmopathy and stable hyperthyroidism were separated by a 13 V-J model.

With a duration under 2 months, the hyperthyroidism was newly diagnosed in patients aged 18 to 65. Thyroid ultrasound and orbital computed tomography, with clinical symptoms and serum thyroxine and TRAb, informed diagnoses. A roughly 10 ml volume of fresh peripheral blood provided the PBMCs. V gave up 4 bases and J gave up 6 bases; unmatched junction bases: 5. The germline gives CDR1 MNHEY, CDR2 SMNVEV (reference sequence). The CDR3 loop spans 15 amino acids. The sequence was obtained from a man younger than 35 with Graves' hyperthyroidism. J is TRBJ2-2 and V is TRBV27, with 10 bases aligning to TRBD1. Material: blood. The chain's CDR3 is CASSSGTGVSGELFF. CDR3 nucleotides: TGTGCCAGCAGTTCCGGGACAGGGGTTTCCGGGGAGCTGTTTTTT.